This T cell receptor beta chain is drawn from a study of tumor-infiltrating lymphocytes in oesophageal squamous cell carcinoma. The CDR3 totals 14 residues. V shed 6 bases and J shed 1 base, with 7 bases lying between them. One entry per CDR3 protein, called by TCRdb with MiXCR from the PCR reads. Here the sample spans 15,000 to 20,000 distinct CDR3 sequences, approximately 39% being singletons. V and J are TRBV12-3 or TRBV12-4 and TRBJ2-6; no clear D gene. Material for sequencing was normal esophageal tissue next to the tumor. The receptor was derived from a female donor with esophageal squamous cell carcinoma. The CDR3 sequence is CASSIFSGANVLTF. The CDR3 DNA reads TGTGCCAGCAGCATATTTTCTGGGGCCAACGTCCTGACTTTC.